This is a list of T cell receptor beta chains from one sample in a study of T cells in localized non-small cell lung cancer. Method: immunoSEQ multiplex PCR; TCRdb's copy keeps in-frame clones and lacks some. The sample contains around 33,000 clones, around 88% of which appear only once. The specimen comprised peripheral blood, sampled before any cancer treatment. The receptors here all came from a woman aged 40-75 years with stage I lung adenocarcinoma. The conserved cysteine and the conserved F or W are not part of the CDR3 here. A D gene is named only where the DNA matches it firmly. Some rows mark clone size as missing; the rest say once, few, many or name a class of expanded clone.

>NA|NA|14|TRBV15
ATSREGHLNTGELF
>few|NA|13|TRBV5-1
ASSQRTGREETQY
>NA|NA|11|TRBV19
ASKRGRNTEAF
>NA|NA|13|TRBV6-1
ASSEALESAPEAF
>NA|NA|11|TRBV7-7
ASSSGGTYEQY
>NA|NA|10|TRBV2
ASREYNSPLH
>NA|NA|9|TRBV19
ASSINYGYT
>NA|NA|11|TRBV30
AWSPRPSYGYT
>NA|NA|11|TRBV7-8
ASSPGRGRTQY
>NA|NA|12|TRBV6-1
ASSPHGSRTEAF
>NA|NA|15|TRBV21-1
ASSKVRGAVTNTEAF
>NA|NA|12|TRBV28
ASSLTGGDNTIY
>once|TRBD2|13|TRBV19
ASSTPRLAAFEQF
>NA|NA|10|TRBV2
ASSERGNTQY
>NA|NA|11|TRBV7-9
ASNPIRNSPLH
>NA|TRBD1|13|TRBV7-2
ASSFQSGQNEKLF
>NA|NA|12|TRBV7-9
ASSLVSRAYEQY
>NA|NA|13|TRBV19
ASSIGTGMVHEQY
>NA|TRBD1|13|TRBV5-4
ASSSKGGVGTEAF
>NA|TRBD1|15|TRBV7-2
ASSLTFRTGNTGELF
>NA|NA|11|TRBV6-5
ASSEGQHYGYT
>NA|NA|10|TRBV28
ASRTANEKLF
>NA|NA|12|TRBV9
ASSVEPGDNEQF
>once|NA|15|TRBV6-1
ASSEGVGGSGANVLT
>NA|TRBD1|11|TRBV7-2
ASSPDRVNEQF
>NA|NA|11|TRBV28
ASSWTDRNTIY
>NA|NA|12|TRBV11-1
ASSLAGTYNEQF
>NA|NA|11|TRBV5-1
ASSQGRNTEAF
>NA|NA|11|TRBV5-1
ASSTGLNQPQH
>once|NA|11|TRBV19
ASSIDAGLPSG
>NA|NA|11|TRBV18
ASSPGQTYEQY
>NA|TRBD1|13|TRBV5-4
ASSLAPGQGEGYT
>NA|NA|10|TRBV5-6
ASSSDSVEQY
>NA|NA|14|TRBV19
ASSLHRQVRGGELF
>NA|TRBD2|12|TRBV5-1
ASSRTSGSYEQY
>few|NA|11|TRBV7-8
ASSSYMNTEAF